Each of the 17 T cell receptor beta chains below was sequenced from the same sample in a study of regulatory T cells in long-lasting Graves disease. Investigators prepared the TCR beta libraries by applying iRepertoire HTBI primers and Arm-PCR of CDR3 regions. TCRdb ran MiXCR on the multiplex PCR reads and lists one entry per CDR3 protein. This sample has 200,000 to 250,000 distinct CDR3 sequences, with roughly 19% found just once. As for time point: newly diagnosed GD, antithyroid drugs for less than 3 months. Generation of the TCR library employed RNA extracted from PBMCs. These data were likewise used in another study, on T cells in Graves' hyperthyroidism and ophthalmopathy.

Sequences were derived from peripheral blood mononuclear cells (PBMCs), sampled at new diagnosis, from a patient treated with antithyroid drugs. Receptor source: a woman in her twenties or thirties with Graves disease.

V is TRBV12-3 or TRBV12-4 and J is TRBJ2-2; the D is unclear. V lost 0 bases and J 5 bases, leaving 7 bases between the germline ends. This CDR3 is built from 14 residues. Written as DNA, the CDR3 is TGTGCCAGCAGTTTAGCCCTGGATACCGGGGAGCTGTTTTTT. The encoded protein is CASSLALDTGELFF.

This clonotype was detected many times. The gene calls are TRBV3-1 and TRBJ1-2, with TRBD1 matching over 8 bases. Germline V gene data show CDR1 as LGHDT and CDR2 as YNNKEL (reference sequence). J was trimmed by 5 bases and V by 3 bases; bases with no gene match: 11. The CDR3 has 16 residues. The CDR3 reads CASSHLDRAGIYGYTF. DNA of the CDR3: TGTGCCAGCAGCCACCTGGACAGGGCAGGAATTTATGGCTACACCTTC.

This clonotype came up many times. This rearrangement joins TRBV5-1 to TRBJ1-1, with a tentative D call TRBD1 (5 bases). CDR3 length: 13 amino acids. Trimming removed 7 bases at V and 0 bases at J, with 10 bases between. The V gene's germline CDR1 is SGHRS and CDR2 YFSETQ. The CDR3 coding sequence is TGCGCCAGCCGCAGGGAAGTGAACACTGAAGCTTTCTTT. Amino acids: CASRREVNTEAFF.

This clonotype was picked up a small number of times. Just one base apart from a much larger clone, this may be a read error. Given the absence of the conserved phenylalanine or tryptophan at the CDR3 end, a read error is likely. This sequence joins TRBV5-1 and TRBJ2-3; D might be TRBD2 (6 bases). V was shortened by 2 bases and J by 2 bases, with 12 bases between the two germline ends. This CDR3 is 15 amino acids long. CDR1 and CDR2 from the germline V gene are SGHRS and YFSETQ. Here the CDR3 reads CASSFRELSTDTQYL. The CDR3 coding sequence is TGCGCCAGCAGCTTCCGGGAGCTTTCCACAGATACGCAGTATTTG.

This chain joins TRBV2 and TRBJ1-3; D is unclear. Germline CDR1 reads SNHLY; CDR2 reads FYNNEI. V lost 3 bases, J lost 0 bases, and 6 bases lay in between. This CDR3 has 14 residues. The DNA for the CDR3 is TGTGCCAGCAGTGACCCAGCCTCTGGAAACACCATATATTTT. Amino acids: CASSDPASGNTIYF.

This clonotype showed up many times. This rearrangement joins TRBV6-1 to TRBJ2-5, with D unresolved. This CDR3 is built from 15 residues. Germline V gene lookup returns CDR1 MNHNS and CDR2 SASEGT. Trimming removed 6 bases from V and 7 bases from J, with 21 bases in between. The CDR3, as DNA: TGTGCCAGCAGCCCGCCGGAAGGAAGGGTCACGACCCAGTACTTC. Protein product: CASSPPEGRVTTQYF.

The chain has TRBV15 and TRBJ2-3; maybe TRBD1 (6 bases). CDR3 size: 17 residues. Germline CDR1 LNHNV, CDR2 YYDKDF (reference sequence). The ends were cut back, 0 bases at V and 6 bases at J, with 19 bases in the middle. CDR3 protein: CATSRDRGGTWGDTQYF. In nucleotides, the CDR3 is TGTGCCACCAGCAGAGATCGTGGGGGCACATGGGGGGATACGCAGTATTTT.

This chain links TRBV6-1 with TRBJ1-1, with D possibly TRBD1 on 5 matching bases. Germline V gives CDR1 MNHNS, CDR2 SASEGT. Trimming shortened V by 6 bases and J by 3 bases, and 11 bases separated the two germline ends. CDR3 size: 13 residues. This CDR3 reads CASRFGGYTEAFF. Here the CDR3 DNA reads TGTGCCAGCAGGTTCGGGGGATACACTGAAGCTTTCTTT.

This clonotype was observed at least ten times. The chain carries TRBV28 and TRBJ2-3, with 9 bases identical to TRBD2. V trimming: 4 bases; J trimming: 2 bases; junction bases outside the gene matches: 16. Germline V CDR1 and CDR2: MDHEN, SYDVKM. The CDR3 covers 19 residues. CDR3 sequence (DNA): TGTGCCAGCAGTTCGGTCCGACTAGCGGATAGACGGAACACAGATACGCAGTATTTT. This encodes CASSSVRLADRRNTDTQYF.

A note on this clonotype: This likely came from a read error, as a far larger clone is one base away. V usage is TRBV11-1 and J usage is TRBJ2-3; 10 bases fit TRBD1. The last part of the DNA fits TRBJ2-1 better; the J call may be wrong. Germline CDR1 is SGHAT and CDR2 is FQDESV (reference sequence). The CDR3 runs 12 residues. CDR3 region: CVSGDRGRRQFF. Written as DNA, the CDR3 is TGTGTCAGCGGAGACAGGGGGCGCAGGCAGTTCTTC.

This clonotype was recorded at least ten times. The CDR3 here is CAGYRPNTGELFF. The CDR3 bases are TGTGCCGGCTATCGCCCTAACACCGGGGAGCTGTTTTTT. The gene calls are TRBV7-9 and TRBJ2-2; D is unresolved. V gave up 11 bases and J gave up 2 bases, with 12 bases separating them. CDR1 is SEHNR, CDR2 FQNEAQ, per germline (reference sequence). This CDR3 is built from 13 residues.

This clonotype was counted ten times or more. The chain combines TRBV27 with TRBJ2-5; no clear D gene. Trimming took off 7 bases at V and 1 base at J, with 16 bases between the two ends. The germline V gene has CDR1 MNHEY and CDR2 SMNVEV (reference sequence). The CDR3 is 15 amino acids. DNA for the CDR3: TGTGCCAGCAAGAGGATAACGGGTCTCCAAGAGACCCAGTACTTC. The encoded protein is CASKRITGLQETQYF.

In its sample, this clonotype was seen many times. This chain joins TRBV5-1 and TRBJ2-2; possible D gene TRBD2, 5 bases. The ends were cut back, 0 bases at V and 4 bases at J, with 10 bases in the middle. Germline V lookup: CDR1 SGHRS, CDR2 YFSETQ. The CDR3 is made up of 15 amino acids. The CDR3 reads CASSLAGGLTGELFF. The CDR3 DNA is TGCGCCAGCAGCTTGGCCGGCGGGCTCACCGGGGAGCTGTTTTTT.

In its sample, this clonotype was seen many times. This chain connects TRBV18 to TRBJ1-1; D not certain. Deletions cut 3 bases from V and 0 bases from J, with 8 bases between. CDR1 is KGHSH and CDR2 is LQKENI in the germline V gene. The length of the CDR3 is 14 residues. Here the CDR3 DNA reads TGTGCCAGCTCACCCGCTCCGATGAACACTGAAGCTTTCTTT. Residues: CASSPAPMNTEAFF.

This clonotype was picked up many times. The chain has TRBV2 and TRBJ2-3; 7 positions agree with TRBD2. The CDR3 loop spans 14 amino acids. Germline V gene data show CDR1 as SNHLY and CDR2 as FYNNEI. The J segment lost 1 base and the V segment lost 6 bases, leaving 4 bases of the junction unmatched. The CDR3 region is CASRGGDGTDTQYF. In DNA form, the CDR3 reads TGTGCCAGCAGGGGGGGGGACGGCACAGATACGCAGTATTTT.

This clonotype has at least ten counts. The chain uses TRBV20-1 and TRBJ1-2; D uncertain. Trimming removed 4 bases at V and 2 bases at J, with 11 bases between. CDR3 length: 13 amino acids. In germline, CDR1 is DFQATT, CDR2 SNEGSKA (reference sequence). The CDR3 DNA is TGCAGTGCTATGATACAGTTCAACTATGGCTACACCTTC. Translation: CSAMIQFNYGYTF.

This clonotype was detected ten times or more. The chain couples TRBV3-1 to TRBJ2-7; D tentatively reads TRBD1 or TRBD2 (7 bases each). Germline V gene lookup returns CDR1 LGHDT and CDR2 YNNKEL (reference sequence). Between the trimmed V and J ends, which lost 4 bases and 0 bases, there was a span of 13 bases. The CDR3 has 15 residues. Here the CDR3 reads CASSLRGGVSYEQYF. CDR3 bases: TGTGCCAGCAGCCTCAGGGGGGGCGTCTCCTACGAGCAGTACTTC.